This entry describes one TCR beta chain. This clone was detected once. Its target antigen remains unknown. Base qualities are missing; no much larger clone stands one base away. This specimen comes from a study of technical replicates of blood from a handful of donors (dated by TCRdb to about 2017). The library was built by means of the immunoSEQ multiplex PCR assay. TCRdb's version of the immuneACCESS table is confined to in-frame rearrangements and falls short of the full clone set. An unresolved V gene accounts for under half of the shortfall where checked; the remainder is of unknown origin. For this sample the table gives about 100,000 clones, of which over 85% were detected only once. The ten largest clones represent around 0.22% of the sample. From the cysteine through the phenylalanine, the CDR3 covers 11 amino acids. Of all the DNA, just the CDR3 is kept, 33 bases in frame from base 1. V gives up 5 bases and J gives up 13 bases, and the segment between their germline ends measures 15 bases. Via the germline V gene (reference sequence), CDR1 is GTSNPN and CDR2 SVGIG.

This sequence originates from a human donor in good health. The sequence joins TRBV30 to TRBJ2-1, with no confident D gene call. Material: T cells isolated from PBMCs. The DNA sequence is TGTGCCTGGTGGAAACGACACCAACAGTTCTTC. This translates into CAWWKRHQQFF.